A single sample gave rise to the 17 T cell receptor beta chains below, sequenced in a study of regulatory T cells in long-lasting Graves disease. HTBI primers from iRepertoire and Arm-PCR of CDR3 regions yielded the TCR beta libraries. Each CDR3 protein gets one entry after TCRdb re-called the multiplex PCR reads with MiXCR. The sample consists of 300,000 or so distinct CDR3 sequences, 15% to 20% of them appearing once. Time point given: persistent/refractory GD, antithyroid drugs over 5 years with positive TRAb. The authors made the TCR library using RNA they extracted from PBMCs. This material consisted of peripheral blood mononuclear cells (PBMCs), taken when the disease was refractory, from a patient treated with antithyroid drugs. The source of these receptors is a female donor with Graves disease.

The rearrangement joins TRBV2 to TRBJ2-1; 7 bases align to TRBD2. The V gene's germline CDR1 is SNHLY and CDR2 FYNNEI. Trimming removed 3 bases from V and 9 bases from J; junction bases left unmatched: 2. There are 12 residues in the CDR3. The CDR3 loop reads CASSEGGSEQFF. The CDR3 bases are TGTGCCAGCAGTGAGGGGGGGTCTGAGCAGTTCTTC.

This clonotype has just a few counts. This chain joins TRBV30 and TRBJ2-7; unclear D gene. The V gene's germline CDR1 is GTSNPN and CDR2 SVGIG (reference sequence). V lost 0 bases, J lost 3 bases, and 15 bases lay in between. The CDR3 consists of 15 residues. DNA for the CDR3: TGTGCCTGGAGTGTACGTCACCTACAACACTACGAGCAGTACTTC. Encoded protein: CAWSVRHLQHYEQYF.

This clonotype has at least ten counts. The V gene is TRBV2, the J gene TRBJ2-6, with D perhaps matching TRBD1 (5 bases). The CDR3 sequence is 11 residues long. CDR1 and CDR2 from the germline V gene are SNHLY and FYNNEI. V was shortened by 8 bases and J by 6 bases, with 5 bases between the two germline ends. This chain's CDR3 is CASGAANVLTF. For the CDR3, the DNA is TGTGCCAGCGGGGCGGCCAACGTCCTGACTTTC.

The rearrangement links TRBV19 to TRBJ1-5; D is undetermined. CDR1 is LNHDA, CDR2 SQIVND, per germline (reference sequence). The CDR3 contains 14 residues. The V end was cut by 2 bases, the J end by 5 bases, with 10 bases between. The CDR3 DNA sequence: TGTGCCAGTAGTATAACGTCCGGGGATCAGCCCCAGCATTTT. It codes for CASSITSGDQPQHF. The full variable domain, completed using reference TRBV19 and TRBJ1-5, is DGGITQSPKYLFRKEGQNVTLSCEQNLNHDAMYWYRQDPGQGLRLIYYSQIVNDFQKGDIAEGYSVSREKKESFPLTVTSAQKNPTAFYLCASSITSGDQPQHFGDGTRLSIL.

The J gene is TRBJ1-2, the V gene TRBV3-1, with D unclear. Trimming took off 4 bases at V and 4 bases at J, with 10 bases between the two ends. The CDR3 is 13 amino acids. CDR1 LGHDT and CDR2 YNNKEL come from the germline V gene (reference sequence). The CDR3 protein is CASSPTSGYGYTF. CDR3 coding DNA: TGTGCCAGCAGCCCAACTTCTGGCTATGGCTACACCTTC.

This clonotype has at least ten counts. This CDR3 reads CASRLVETQYF. For the CDR3, the DNA is TGTGCCAGCAGACTAGTTGAGACCCAGTACTTC. The chain recombines TRBV6-1 with TRBJ2-5; tentative D call: TRBD2 (5 bases). V shed 6 bases and J shed 5 bases, with 7 bases lying between them. The germline CDR1 and CDR2 sequences are MNHNS and SASEGT. There are 11 residues in the CDR3.

A word on this clonotype: The conserved closing phenylalanine or tryptophan is absent in this CDR3, likely reflecting a read error. No DNA is shown, since the ends of the CDR3 on it are uncertain; the CDR3 is the one TCRdb lists. V is TRBV12-3 or TRBV12-4 and J is TRBJ2-7; TRBD1 reflects the table's D call only, with no check against the DNA. The CDR3 is made up of 11 amino acids, end residues included. This chain's CDR3 is CASSPGGPLSL.

This sequence joins TRBV12-3 or TRBV12-4 and TRBJ2-7; 9 bases agree with TRBD2. Unmatched junction bases numbered 6, after V lost 6 bases and J lost 6 bases. The CDR3 consists of 13 residues. The CDR3 nucleotides read TGTGCCAGCAGCAGAGCGGGAGGCAGCGAGCAGTACTTC. Protein: CASSRAGGSEQYF.

This clonotype has a handful of counts. The V gene is TRBV20-1, the J gene TRBJ1-5, with TRBD1 matching 7 bases. V lost 1 base and J lost 0; bases outside the gene matches: 15. The CDR3 totals 19 residues. The germline CDR1 and CDR2 sequences are DFQATT and SNEGSKA (reference sequence). The CDR3, as DNA: TGCAGTGCTAGAGGGCTCCCGGGACAGACTCTTCTTAGCAATCAGCCCCAGCATTTT. Protein product: CSARGLPGQTLLSNQPQHF.

The chain combines TRBV6-1 with TRBJ1-5; 10 bases map to TRBD1. The CDR3 totals 19 residues. With 10 bases clipped from V and 2 bases from J, the junction kept 20 bases outside the gene matches. CDR1 and CDR2 (germline): MNHNS, SASEGT. The CDR3 protein is CATPLKGQGEYAGNQPQHF. DNA for the CDR3: TGTGCCACTCCCCTCAAAGGACAGGGGGAGTATGCCGGCAATCAGCCCCAGCATTTT.

This clonotype has a count of ten or more. Compared with germline, one end of the junction differs, possibly owing to a read error. The CDR3 region has the DNA TGTGCCAGCTTGAAGGGACCGAACCCTGAAGCTTTCTTT. Translating it yields CASLKGPNPEAFF. The rearrangement uses TRBV2 and TRBJ1-1; maybe TRBD1 (5 bases). The V gene's germline CDR1 is SNHLY and CDR2 FYNNEI. The CDR3 is 13 amino acids. The variable domain in full, with the rest retrieved from reference TRBV2 and TRBJ1-1, is EPEVTQTPSHQVTQMGQEVILRCVPISNHLYFYWYRQILGQKVEFLVSFYNNEISEKSEIFDDQFSVERPDGSNFTLKIRSTKLEDSAMYFCASLKGPNPEAFFGQGTRLTVV.

In this sample, this clonotype turned up many times. In DNA, the CDR3 is TGTGCCACCATCAAGAGATCCCGGCTTTCCCAAGAGACCCAGTACTTC. Encoded protein: CATIKRSRLSQETQYF. This chain links TRBV15 with TRBJ2-5; D is unclear. V was trimmed by 7 bases and J by 1 base, leaving 19 bases between them. The CDR3 length is 16 residues. Germline V gene sequence: CDR1 LNHNV, CDR2 YYDKDF (reference sequence).

This clonotype was counted many times. The rearrangement joins TRBV28 to TRBJ1-6, with 10 positions matching TRBD1. This CDR3 region has 15 residues. V shed 5 bases and J 7 bases; nucleotides not matched to a gene: 5. Germline CDR1 and CDR2: MDHEN and SYDVKM. The CDR3 reads CASSPQTGGNSPLHF. CDR3 nucleotide sequence: TGTGCCAGCAGTCCACAGACAGGGGGCAATTCACCCCTCCACTTT.

Many counts were recorded for this clonotype. This chain joins TRBV6-1 and TRBJ2-5, with TRBD1 matching 8 bases. J was trimmed by 3 bases and V by 6 bases; bases with no gene match: 6. This CDR3 has 14 amino acids. The V gene's germline CDR1 is MNHNS and CDR2 SASEGT. DNA for the CDR3: TGTGCCAGCAGCCAGTTGACAGGGGAAGAGACCCAGTACTTC. Its translation is CASSQLTGEETQYF.

The rearrangement joins TRBV4-3 to TRBJ2-3; no clear D gene. The V and J ends lost 2 bases and 4 bases respectively, with 10 bases between them. CDR3 length: 14 residues. Germline-derived CDR1 and CDR2 are LGHNA and YSLEER. The CDR3 here is CASSQRLGSDTQYF. CDR3 in DNA: TGCGCCAGCAGCCAAAGATTAGGGTCAGATACGCAGTATTTT.

This clonotype has just a few counts. The chain has TRBV12-5 and TRBJ1-1; D not certain. The CDR3 runs 16 residues. CDR1 and CDR2 (germline): LGHNT, FRNRAP. Trimming pared 2 bases from V and 0 bases from J, leaving 13 bases between. CDR3 loop: CASGLSPGDMNTEAFF. The CDR3 DNA sequence: TGTGCTAGTGGTTTGAGTCCAGGTGACATGAACACTGAAGCTTTCTTT.

The genes are TRBV9 and TRBJ2-2; the match to TRBD2 covers 9 bases. The CDR3 consists of 16 residues. V was pared by 0 bases and J by 9 bases, with 9 bases of the junction left unmatched. CDR1 SGDLS and CDR2 YYNGEE come from the germline V gene. CDR3 sequence: CASSVGGRAVSRELFF. CDR3 DNA sequence: TGTGCCAGCAGCGTAGGCGGGAGGGCCGTTTCCAGGGAGCTGTTTTTT. The full variable domain, its missing parts supplied by reference TRBV9 and TRBJ2-2, is DSGVTQTPKHLITATGQRVTLRCSPRSGDLSVYWYQQSLDQGLQFLIQYYNGEERAKGNILERFSAQQFPDLHSELNLSSLELGDSALYFCASSVGGRAVSRELFFGEGSRLTVL.